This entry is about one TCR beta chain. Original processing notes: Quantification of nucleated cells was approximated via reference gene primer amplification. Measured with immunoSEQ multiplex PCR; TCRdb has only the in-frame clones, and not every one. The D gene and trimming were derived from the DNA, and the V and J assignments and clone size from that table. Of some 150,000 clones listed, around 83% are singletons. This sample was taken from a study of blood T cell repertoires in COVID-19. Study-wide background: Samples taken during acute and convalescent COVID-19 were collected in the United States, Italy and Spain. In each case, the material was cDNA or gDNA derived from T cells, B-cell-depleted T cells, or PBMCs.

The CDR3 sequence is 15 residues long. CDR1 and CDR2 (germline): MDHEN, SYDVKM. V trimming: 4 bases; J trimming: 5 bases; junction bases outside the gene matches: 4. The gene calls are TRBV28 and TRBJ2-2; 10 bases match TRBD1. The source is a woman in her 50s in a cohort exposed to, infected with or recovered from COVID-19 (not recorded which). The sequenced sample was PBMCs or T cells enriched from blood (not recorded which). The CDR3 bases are TGTGCCAGCAGTTACGGACAGGGGGGAACCGGGGAGCTGTTTTTT. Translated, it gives CASSYGQGGTGELFF.